This is a list of T cell receptor beta chains from one sample in a study of cytomegalovirus exposure and HLA in healthy donors. The data were produced by immunoSEQ multiplex PCR, yet TCRdb's version contains in-frame clones alone and is incomplete. The table shows some 200,000 clones, with 65% to 90% occurring only once. The sequenced sample consisted of PBMCs. These receptors came from a girl under 18 in good health and CMV-seronegative. Both conserved end residues are part of each CDR3. D genes are given only for firm matches. Clone sizes are given selectively: once, few, many, or a class where the clone is expanded.

clone_size: once
cdr3_length: 14
v_call: TRBV5-8
d_call: TRBD1
j_call: TRBJ2-7
cdr3_nt: TGTGCCAGCAGCTTGGTTACAGGGGCTGGGGAGCAGTACTTC
cdr3_aa: CASSLVTGAGEQYF

clone_size: -
cdr3_length: 15
v_call: TRBV18
d_call: -
j_call: TRBJ2-7
cdr3_nt: TGTGCCAGCTCACCCAGCAAGGCGGGCCCCTACGAGCAGTACTTC
cdr3_aa: CASSPSKAGPYEQYF

clone_size: -
cdr3_length: 16
v_call: TRBV4-2
d_call: -
j_call: TRBJ2-2
cdr3_nt: TGTGCCAGCAGCCGGCAACGCGACAGGTACACCGGGGAGCTGTTTTTT
cdr3_aa: CASSRQRDRYTGELFF

clone_size: -
cdr3_length: 14
v_call: TRBV27
d_call: TRBD1
j_call: TRBJ1-5
cdr3_nt: TGTGCCAGCAGTAACAGGGGGCGAAGTCAGCCCCAGCATTTT
cdr3_aa: CASSNRGRSQPQHF

clone_size: -
cdr3_length: 19
v_call: TRBV18
d_call: TRBD1
j_call: TRBJ2-4
cdr3_nt: TGTGCCAGCTCACCACCGTGGCAGGGGGCGCAAGTAGCCAAAAACATTCAGTACTTC
cdr3_aa: CASSPPWQGAQVAKNIQYF

clone_size: -
cdr3_length: 15
v_call: TRBV7-2
d_call: -
j_call: TRBJ2-1
cdr3_nt: TGTGCCAGCAGCCCGAGAGAAAGACTAGTGGGTGAGCAGTTCTTC
cdr3_aa: CASSPRERLVGEQFF

clone_size: -
cdr3_length: 14
v_call: TRBV4-3
d_call: TRBD2
j_call: TRBJ2-5
cdr3_nt: TGCGCCAGCAGCCAAGATACTAGCGGGAGTGAGCAGTACTTC
cdr3_aa: CASSQDTSGSEQYF

clone_size: -
cdr3_length: 15
v_call: TRBV29-1
d_call: -
j_call: TRBJ2-3
cdr3_nt: TGCAGCGTTGAAGTAGACAGGAATTCGATATATACGCAGTATTTT
cdr3_aa: CSVEVDRNSIYTQYF

clone_size: -
cdr3_length: 14
v_call: TRBV11-2
d_call: TRBD2
j_call: TRBJ2-7
cdr3_nt: TGTGCCAGCAGCTTACTCGGGAGGCCCTACGAGCAGTACTTC
cdr3_aa: CASSLLGRPYEQYF

clone_size: few
cdr3_length: 11
v_call: TRBV6-6
d_call: -
j_call: TRBJ2-7
cdr3_nt: TGTGCCAGCGGCCGGGACTACGAGCAGTACTTC
cdr3_aa: CASGRDYEQYF

clone_size: -
cdr3_length: 15
v_call: TRBV28
d_call: -
j_call: TRBJ1-1
cdr3_nt: TGTGCCAGCAGTTTGGTGGGACTCAAAAACGCTGAAGCTTTCTTT
cdr3_aa: CASSLVGLKNAEAFF

clone_size: once
cdr3_length: 16
v_call: TRBV5-1
d_call: -
j_call: TRBJ2-1
cdr3_nt: TGCGCCAGCAGCTTGGTTGAAGCGAGAGTCCACAATGAGCAGTTCTTC
cdr3_aa: CASSLVEARVHNEQFF

clone_size: -
cdr3_length: 11
v_call: TRBV2
d_call: -
j_call: TRBJ2-5
cdr3_nt: TGTGCCAGCAGTGTAGCCGGGACCCAGTACTTC
cdr3_aa: CASSVAGTQYF

clone_size: -
cdr3_length: 15
v_call: TRBV30
d_call: TRBD2
j_call: TRBJ2-1
cdr3_nt: TGTGCCTGGAGGCGACTAGCGGGGGGAATCGATGAGCAGTTCTTC
cdr3_aa: CAWRRLAGGIDEQFF

clone_size: -
cdr3_length: 19
v_call: TRBV21-1
d_call: -
j_call: TRBJ2-1
cdr3_nt: TGTGCCAGCAGCAAAGAAGGAGGCCGAAGTTGGACAGCGCGGCCCATACGGTTCTTC
cdr3_aa: CASSKEGGRSWTARPIRFF

clone_size: -
cdr3_length: 13
v_call: TRBV19
d_call: -
j_call: TRBJ1-5
cdr3_nt: TGTGCCAGTAGTATAGCTTACAATCAGCCCCAGCATTTT
cdr3_aa: CASSIAYNQPQHF

clone_size: -
cdr3_length: 17
v_call: TRBV4-2
d_call: TRBD2
j_call: TRBJ2-1
cdr3_nt: TGTGCCAGCAGCCAAGATAGTCTAGCGGGGGTGTACAATGAGCAGTTCTTC
cdr3_aa: CASSQDSLAGVYNEQFF

clone_size: -
cdr3_length: 13
v_call: TRBV7-6
d_call: -
j_call: TRBJ2-5
cdr3_nt: TGTGCCAGCAGGTTTGACAGGCAAGAGACCCAGTACTTC
cdr3_aa: CASRFDRQETQYF

clone_size: -
cdr3_length: 13
v_call: TRBV29-1
d_call: -
j_call: TRBJ2-7
cdr3_nt: TGCAGCGCACTTAGCGGCAGCTCCTACGAGCAGTACTTC
cdr3_aa: CSALSGSSYEQYF

clone_size: few
cdr3_length: 17
v_call: TRBV6-1
d_call: -
j_call: TRBJ2-7
cdr3_nt: TGTGCCAGCAGTGAAGCAGGGTGGGGGGTGAGTTCCTACGAGCAGTACTTC
cdr3_aa: CASSEAGWGVSSYEQYF

clone_size: -
cdr3_length: 12
v_call: TRBV28
d_call: -
j_call: TRBJ2-7
cdr3_nt: TGTGCCAGCAGTTTACTCACCAGGGAGCAGTACTTC
cdr3_aa: CASSLLTREQYF

clone_size: few
cdr3_length: 14
v_call: TRBV2
d_call: -
j_call: TRBJ1-4
cdr3_nt: TGTGCCAGCAGTGAGGGGAGTTGGAGTGAAAAACTGTTTTTT
cdr3_aa: CASSEGSWSEKLFF

clone_size: -
cdr3_length: 16
v_call: TRBV7-9
d_call: TRBD1
j_call: TRBJ1-5
cdr3_nt: TGTGCCAGCAGCCACGGGGGACAGGGGGCGGGTCAGCCCCAGCATTTT
cdr3_aa: CASSHGGQGAGQPQHF

clone_size: -
cdr3_length: 15
v_call: TRBV28
d_call: -
j_call: TRBJ1-2
cdr3_nt: TGTGCCAGCAGTTTCGGGTCTGGCAGGGACTATGGCTACACCTTC
cdr3_aa: CASSFGSGRDYGYTF

clone_size: once
cdr3_length: 13
v_call: TRBV19
d_call: TRBD1
j_call: TRBJ2-7
cdr3_nt: TGTGCCAGTAGGAGGACAGGGGAGAACGAGCAGTACTTC
cdr3_aa: CASRRTGENEQYF

clone_size: once
cdr3_length: 14
v_call: TRBV27
d_call: -
j_call: TRBJ2-7
cdr3_nt: TGTGCCAGCAGTTTAAAGGACACGGCCTACGAGCAGTACTTC
cdr3_aa: CASSLKDTAYEQYF

clone_size: -
cdr3_length: 14
v_call: TRBV2
d_call: -
j_call: TRBJ2-7
cdr3_nt: TGTGCCAGCAGTGGGGGCGTGGGGGCACAGGAGCAGTACTTC
cdr3_aa: CASSGGVGAQEQYF

clone_size: -
cdr3_length: 14
v_call: TRBV5-4
d_call: TRBD1
j_call: TRBJ1-2
cdr3_nt: TGTGCCAGCAGACCGGACAGGGTGTTATATGGCTACACCTTC
cdr3_aa: CASRPDRVLYGYTF

clone_size: -
cdr3_length: 16
v_call: TRBV7-8
d_call: TRBD1
j_call: TRBJ2-7
cdr3_nt: TGTGCCAGCAGCTTAGAACAGGGGATAGTGGCCTACGAGCAGTACTTC
cdr3_aa: CASSLEQGIVAYEQYF

clone_size: once
cdr3_length: 14
v_call: TRBV7-9
d_call: TRBD1
j_call: TRBJ2-2
cdr3_nt: TGTGCCAGCACGGACAGGGCGGCCACCGGGGAGCTGTTTTTT
cdr3_aa: CASTDRAATGELFF

clone_size: -
cdr3_length: 15
v_call: TRBV5-1
d_call: -
j_call: TRBJ1-4
cdr3_nt: TGCGCCAGCAGCTTGGGACGGCAGGGTAATGAAAAACTGTTTTTT
cdr3_aa: CASSLGRQGNEKLFF

clone_size: -
cdr3_length: 12
v_call: TRBV6-1
d_call: -
j_call: TRBJ2-7
cdr3_nt: TGTGCCAGCAGTGGCAGATACGACGAGCAGTACTTC
cdr3_aa: CASSGRYDEQYF

clone_size: few
cdr3_length: 15
v_call: TRBV5-1
d_call: -
j_call: TRBJ1-5
cdr3_nt: TGCGCCAGCAGCTTGGACTGGGCGAGCAATCAGCCCCAGCATTTT
cdr3_aa: CASSLDWASNQPQHF

clone_size: -
cdr3_length: 14
v_call: TRBV30
d_call: -
j_call: TRBJ2-2
cdr3_nt: TGTGCCCTCGCCCCTGCAAACGAGGAGGGGGAGCTGTTTTTT
cdr3_aa: CALAPANEEGELFF

clone_size: -
cdr3_length: 15
v_call: TRBV6-5
d_call: -
j_call: TRBJ2-7
cdr3_nt: TGTGCCAGCAGTTCAAACGGGGGAAGCTCCTACGAGCAGTACTTC
cdr3_aa: CASSSNGGSSYEQYF

clone_size: -
cdr3_length: 14
v_call: TRBV2
d_call: -
j_call: TRBJ1-5
cdr3_nt: TGTGCCAGCAGTCCAGACAGCCAAGGACGGCCCCAGCATTTT
cdr3_aa: CASSPDSQGRPQHF

clone_size: -
cdr3_length: 15
v_call: TRBV19
d_call: -
j_call: TRBJ1-1
cdr3_nt: TGTGCCAGTAGTATAACAGGGTTGGTCAACACTGAAGCTTTCTTT
cdr3_aa: CASSITGLVNTEAFF

clone_size: -
cdr3_length: 18
v_call: TRBV5-4
d_call: TRBD2
j_call: TRBJ2-3
cdr3_nt: TGTGCCAGCAGCTTGGCCTGGCTAGCGGGAGGATCGACAGATACGCAGTATTTT
cdr3_aa: CASSLAWLAGGSTDTQYF

clone_size: -
cdr3_length: 17
v_call: TRBV28
d_call: TRBD2
j_call: TRBJ2-5
cdr3_nt: TGTGCCAGCAGTTTGGCCGGACTAGCGGACCTACAAGAGACCCAGTACTTC
cdr3_aa: CASSLAGLADLQETQYF

clone_size: -
cdr3_length: 15
v_call: TRBV5-4
d_call: -
j_call: TRBJ2-5
cdr3_nt: TGTGCCAGCAGCCGGGCGGGGGCCGCTGGGGAGACCCAGTACTTC
cdr3_aa: CASSRAGAAGETQYF

clone_size: few
cdr3_length: 15
v_call: TRBV28
d_call: TRBD1
j_call: TRBJ2-7
cdr3_nt: TGTGCCAGCAGCAAAGGGGGGACAGGGGACTACGAGCAGTACTTC
cdr3_aa: CASSKGGTGDYEQYF

clone_size: -
cdr3_length: 16
v_call: TRBV5-1
d_call: TRBD2
j_call: TRBJ2-1
cdr3_nt: TGCGCCAGCAGCTTGACTAGCGGGGTCTCCTACAATGAGCAGTTCTTC
cdr3_aa: CASSLTSGVSYNEQFF

clone_size: few
cdr3_length: 12
v_call: TRBV29-1
d_call: TRBD1
j_call: TRBJ1-1
cdr3_nt: TGCAGCGTCCCGGGACAGGGGTCTGAAGCTTTCTTT
cdr3_aa: CSVPGQGSEAFF